A selection of T cell receptor beta chains follows, all from one sample in a study of Graves' ophthalmopathy and Graves' hyperthyroidism. TCRdb analysed the multiplex PCR reads with MiXCR anew, one entry per CDR3 protein. The repertoire holds approximately 500,000 distinct CDR3 sequences, 13% to 15% seen once, with about 10% in the top ten. Material: blood. The origin of the receptors is a woman in her thirties with Graves' ophthalmopathy. Both conserved end residues are part of each CDR3. D genes are given only for firm matches. The listing skips clone size in some rows; elsewhere it reads once, few, many or a size class.

j_gene	abundance	d_gene	v_gene	CDR3aa	CDR3nt
TRBJ2-5	few	TRBD2	TRBV30	CAYSGRGGLETQYF	TGTGCCTATTCTGGGCGGGGGGGCTTAGAGACCCAGTACTTC
TRBJ1-1	few	.	TRBV19	CASRLPGSNTEAFF	TGTGCCAGTAGGCTCCCCGGGAGCAACACTGAAGCTTTCTTT
TRBJ2-5	many	TRBD2	TRBV5-4	CASREGGGHQETQYF	TGTGCCAGCAGGGAAGGCGGGGGACACCAAGAGACCCAGTACTTC
TRBJ1-1	many	.	TRBV6-1	CASSEGRKMNTEAFF	TGTGCCAGCAGTGAGGGCAGGAAAATGAACACTGAAGCTTTCTTT
TRBJ2-3	many	TRBD2	TRBV6-1	CASSPLAGGGDTQYF	TGTGCCAGCAGTCCCCTTGCCGGGGGGGGAGATACGCAGTATTTT
TRBJ1-2	.	TRBD1	TRBV5-1	CASSPGTGLNYGYTF	TGCGCCAGCAGCCCCGGGACAGGACTTAACTATGGCTACACCTTC
TRBJ2-2	few	TRBD1	TRBV20-1	CSARGRGVGELFF	TGCAGTGCCAGGGGGCGAGGAGTGGGGGAGCTGTTTTTT
TRBJ2-5	many	.	TRBV12-3/TRBV12-4	CASSPRPKETQYF	TGTGCCAGCAGTCCCCGGCCCAAAGAGACCCAGTACTTC
TRBJ1-2	few	.	TRBV6-1	CASSHSQEGLRKGYTF	TGTGCCAGCAGTCATTCCCAGGAGGGATTGAGAAAAGGCTACACCTTC
TRBJ2-7	many	.	TRBV11-2	CASRGGSGLQYF	TGTGCCAGCAGAGGGGGGAGCGGGTTGCAGTACTTC
TRBJ1-5	few	TRBD1	TRBV10-3	CAISKQGEAQPQHF	TGTGCCATCAGTAAACAGGGGGAGGCTCAGCCCCAGCATTTT
TRBJ2-7	many	.	TRBV11-2	CASSFGHTYEQYF	TGTGCCAGCAGCTTTGGACACACCTACGAGCAGTACTTC
TRBJ1-3	.	TRBD1	TRBV6-1	CASRPGQARGNTIYF	TGTGCCAGCAGGCCGGGACAGGCACGCGGAAACACCATATATTTT
TRBJ1-2	many	.	TRBV6-1	CASSENGYGYTF	TGTGCCAGCAGTGAGAACGGCTATGGCTACACCTTC
TRBJ1-1	.	.	TRBV20-1	CSPPQAGGTEAFF	TGCAGTCCACCACAAGCCGGGGGCACTGAAGCTTTCTTT
TRBJ1-2	many	.	TRBV7-8	CASSVDLYPYGYTF	TGTGCCAGCAGCGTCGACCTATACCCCTATGGCTACACCTTC
TRBJ1-2	.	.	TRBV18	CASSRRAASYGYTF	TGTGCCAGCTCCAGGAGGGCGGCCTCCTATGGCTACACCTTC
TRBJ1-1	few	.	TRBV30	CAWSPRVGTEAFF	TGTGCCTGGAGTCCACGGGTGGGCACTGAAGCTTTCTTT
TRBJ2-3	many	TRBD1	TRBV27	CASSPTGNTQYF	TGTGCCAGCAGTCCGACAGGGAATACGCAGTATTTT
TRBJ2-7	many	.	TRBV20-1	CSAHDYEQYF	TGCAGTGCTCACGACTACGAGCAGTACTTC
TRBJ2-2	many	.	TRBV6-1	CASSQTPPLGELFF	TGTGCCAGCAGTCAAACGCCCCCGCTCGGGGAGCTGTTTTTT
TRBJ2-7	.	.	TRBV10-3	CAISRVRGTTYEQYF	TGTGCCATCAGCAGGGTAAGGGGCACTACCTACGAGCAGTACTTC
TRBJ2-5	many	TRBD2	TRBV6-1	CASSATSGGAETQYF	TGTGCCAGCAGTGCAACTAGCGGGGGGGCGGAGACCCAGTACTTC
TRBJ2-5	many	TRBD1	TRBV28	CASGWTGNFQETQYF	TGTGCCAGCGGGTGGACAGGAAATTTTCAAGAGACCCAGTACTTC
TRBJ1-2	many	.	TRBV2	CASRLGNYGYTF	TGTGCCAGCAGGTTGGGGAACTATGGCTACACCTTC
TRBJ2-7	.	.	TRBV15	CATSRGSGYEQYF	TGTGCCACCAGCAGAGGTTCAGGATACGAGCAGTACTTC
TRBJ2-4	many	.	TRBV20-1	CSASQGTKNIQYF	TGCAGTGCTAGTCAGGGAACCAAAAACATTCAGTACTTC
TRBJ1-2	many	.	TRBV6-2/TRBV6-3	CASSYGLYGYTF	TGTGCCAGCAGTTACGGACTATATGGCTACACCTTC
TRBJ1-5	many	.	TRBV20-1	CSARDVVRGLDQPQHF	TGCAGTGCTAGAGATGTAGTACGAGGCTTGGATCAGCCCCAGCATTTT
TRBJ1-2	.	.	TRBV6-5	CASSYNQGTSYGYTF	TGTGCCAGCAGTTACAACCAGGGGACGTCCTATGGCTACACCTTC
TRBJ1-1	many	.	TRBV9	CASSVGSGHGAFF	TGTGCCAGCAGCGTAGGTAGCGGTCATGGGGCTTTCTTT
TRBJ1-5	many	.	TRBV28	CASSTTGINQPQHF	TGTGCCAGCAGTACCACAGGGATCAATCAGCCCCAGCATTTT
TRBJ1-6	many	TRBD1	TRBV12-3/TRBV12-4	CASSPGAGGSPLHF	TGTGCCAGCTCCCCCGGGGCAGGGGGTTCACCCCTCCACTTT
TRBJ2-5	many	TRBD1	TRBV9	CASSVGGQQETQYF	TGTGCCAGCAGCGTAGGGGGACAGCAAGAGACCCAGTACTTC
TRBJ1-4	many	.	TRBV12-3/TRBV12-4	CASRGATNEKLFF	TGTGCCAGCAGGGGGGCAACTAATGAAAAACTGTTTTTT
TRBJ1-1	many	.	TRBV19	CASKDRHGAEAFF	TGTGCCAGTAAGGACAGACATGGGGCTGAAGCTTTCTTT
TRBJ1-1	.	.	TRBV12-3/TRBV12-4	CASSLAHQGTEAFF	TGTGCCAGCAGTTTAGCCCACCAGGGGACTGAAGCTTTCTTT
TRBJ2-5	.	TRBD2	TRBV9	CASGSTSGTQETQYF	TGTGCCAGCGGAAGCACTAGCGGCACCCAAGAGACCCAGTACTTC
TRBJ1-1	.	TRBD1	TRBV7-8	CASSLGTGGEAFF	TGTGCCAGCAGCTTAGGGACAGGGGGCGAAGCTTTCTTT
TRBJ2-7	few	.	TRBV12-3/TRBV12-4	CASSWAAAAGLYEQYF	TGTGCCAGCAGTTGGGCAGCGGCTGCGGGGCTTTACGAGCAGTACTTC
TRBJ2-2	many	.	TRBV6-9	CASRYTENTGELFF	TGTGCCAGCAGGTACACGGAGAACACCGGGGAGCTGTTTTTT
TRBJ1-5	many	.	TRBV19	CASTSTGPQHF	TGTGCCAGTACCTCGACAGGGCCCCAGCATTTT
TRBJ1-6	many	.	TRBV7-6	CASSLALGGRSPLHF	TGTGCCAGCAGCTTAGCGCTGGGGGGTCGATCACCCCTCCACTTT
TRBJ2-5	many	TRBD2	TRBV20-1	CSAPSGEQETQYF	TGCAGTGCTCCTAGCGGGGAACAAGAGACCCAGTACTTC
TRBJ2-7	many	TRBD2	TRBV18	CASSAGGALREQYF	TGTGCCAGCTCCGCGGGGGGGGCCCTACGCGAGCAGTACTTC
TRBJ1-2	many	.	TRBV9	CASSPRDFYGYTF	TGTGCCAGCAGCCCCCGGGACTTCTATGGCTACACCTTC
TRBJ1-5	.	.	TRBV5-6	CASSLWGTATQPQHF	TGTGCCAGCAGCTTGTGGGGCACAGCCACCCAGCCCCAGCATTTT
TRBJ2-5	many	TRBD2	TRBV27	CASSTSGGVETQYF	TGTGCCAGCAGTACTAGCGGGGGCGTCGAGACCCAGTACTTC
TRBJ2-7	many	.	TRBV10-3	CAISEKAGEEAYEQYF	TGTGCCATCAGTGAGAAAGCAGGGGAAGAGGCCTACGAGCAGTACTTC
TRBJ2-7	many	TRBD2	TRBV7-2	CASSPREGTPYEQYF	TGTGCCAGCAGCCCTCGGGAGGGGACCCCCTACGAGCAGTACTTC
TRBJ2-7	few	TRBD2	TRBV28	CASSSFSGNLEQYF	TGTGCCAGCAGTTCTTTTAGCGGGAATCTCGAGCAGTACTTC
TRBJ1-3	many	.	TRBV28	CASGTGSSGNTIYF	TGTGCCAGTGGGACGGGGAGCTCTGGAAACACCATATATTTT
TRBJ1-6	many	TRBD1	TRBV12-3/TRBV12-4	CASRRQGSESPLHF	TGTGCCAGCAGAAGACAGGGCTCAGAATCACCCCTCCACTTT
TRBJ2-7	many	TRBD2	TRBV7-2	CASSKREGTMTWRYF	TGTGCCAGCAGCAAGCGGGAGGGCACGATGACCTGGCGGTACTTC